This T cell receptor (beta chain) came from a study of blood T cell repertoires in COVID-19. In the source study's methods: Amplifying reference gene primers gave estimates of nucleated cell counts. Clones were read by immunoSEQ multiplex PCR, and TCRdb kept only the in-frame ones, dropping some. V and J calls and clone size are copied from that table; D and trimming were computed from the DNA. The profile covers more than 80,000 clones, with about 90% appearing a single time and roughly 6.3% taken by the ten largest. This receptor was taken from a man younger than 35 with COVID-19, enrolled during active disease. Sequenced input: peripheral blood.

The CDR3 is CASSFRPFTSGGTDTQYF. The CDR3 coding sequence is TGTGCCAGCAGCTTTAGACCATTCACTAGCGGGGGCACAGATACGCAGTATTTT. The chain recombines TRBV13 with TRBJ2-3, with 10 positions matching TRBD2. Trimming at V came to 3 bases and at J to 1 base, leaving 10 bases not matched to a gene. This CDR3 is 18 amino acids long. Looked up from germline, CDR1 is PRHDT and CDR2 is FYEKMQ (reference sequence).